This T cell receptor beta chain was recovered during a study of T cell repertoires in ileal Crohn's disease. V lost 7 bases and J lost 6, with 15 bases in between. Per germline, CDR1 SNHLY and CDR2 FYNNEI. CDR3 size: 13 residues. Each sample's TCRB immunosequencing used about 0.5 micrograms of biopsy DNA. TCRdb's table, derived via immunoSEQ multiplex PCR, lists solely in-frame clones and lacks some. The table includes about 6,900 clones, about 83% detected once. V usage is TRBV2 and J usage is TRBJ1-2; TRBD1 is a possible D gene (5 bases). Sequenced material: ileal tissue. The sequence derives from an adult with Crohn's disease. The CDR3 loop is CASTLVKGNGYTF. CDR3 nucleotides: TGTGCCAGCACCCTGGTAAAGGGGAATGGCTACACCTTC. Full variable domain (remainder filled in from reference TRBV2 and TRBJ1-2): EPEVTQTPSHQVTQMGQEVILRCVPISNHLYFYWYRQILGQKVEFLVSFYNNEISEKSEIFDDQFSVERPDGSNFTLKIRSTKLEDSAMYFCASTLVKGNGYTFGSGTRLTVV.